The clone carrying this T cell receptor (beta chain) was seen once. Its antigen remains unknown. Indicated time point: 4-8 weeks after completion of therapy. The table came from immunoSEQ multiplex PCR; TCRdb's copy has only in-frame clones and leaves some out. The table records 15,000 to 20,000 clones, around 80% of them present only once. This sample was included in a study of T cell therapy after organ transplantation. Germline CDR1 SGHVS, CDR2 FNYEAQ. Trimming removed 3 bases from V and 10 bases from J, with 19 bases in between. CDR3 length: 15 residues. The sequenced sample was CD8+ T cells from blood, obtained after autologous CMV-specific T cell therapy. This TCR derives from a human patient who had received a solid organ transplant and had CMV disease. Some of these T cells may belong to the graft donor. This chain joins TRBV7-6 and TRBJ1-3; a weak D match, TRBD1 (6 bases). The CDR3 is CASSFLSGQSATIYF. CDR3 coding DNA: TGTGCCAGCAGCTTCCTCTCCGGACAGTCTGCGACCATATATTTT.